The TCR beta chain described here comes from a study of blood T cell repertoires in COVID-19 (dated by TCRdb to the early 2020s). Broadly, across the study: Samples covering the acute and convalescent phases of COVID-19 were provided by collaborators in the United States, Italy and Spain. The prospective study material was composed of cDNA or gDNA derived from T cells, B-cell-depleted T cells, or PBMCs. Deeply sampled blood TCRbeta repertoires from subjects exposed to, actively infected with, or recovered from COVID-19 were included in the dataset. The repertoires were released in a freely available public database meant as a resource for research on the immune response to SARS-CoV-2. Samples were obtained from the ongoing ImmuneRACE study (first 160 participants) and from about 1,300 subjects provided by 6 global collaborators. Nearly every sample came with metadata listing a de-identified subject ID, COVID-19 status, age in years and sex. Where HLA class I and class II types were available, the types were taken from metadata supplied by the sample provider, not from assay-based typing.

The collaborating institutions used their own protocols to collect whole blood in K2EDTA tubes. For TCRbeta analysis, collaborators shipped samples as frozen whole blood, isolated PBMCs, or DNA extracted from either of those sample types. TCRbeta CDR3 regions were amplified from genomic DNA using the immunoSEQ Assay, a bias-controlled multiplex PCR. On the study's bioinformatics: Nucleated cell counts per sample were estimated from amplification of reference gene primers within the assay. To quantify the absolute abundance of each unique TCRbeta CDR3 rearrangement, sequence reads were collapsed and filtered. For each sample, productive Simpson clonality was calculated as the square root of Simpson's diversity index across productive rearrangements. As stored in TCRdb, this immuneACCESS dataset retains in-frame rearrangements with V and J assigned. A fraction of the clones does not appear; measured against another copy, unresolved V genes explain less than half of the discrepancy, and the remainder lacks a known reason. That table furnishes V, J and clone size, whereas the DNA furnished D and trimming. Within this sample are 250,000 to 300,000 clones, with approximately 90% of them counted one time only. The ten largest account for about 3% of the sample.

Overall results and qualifications from the work: Clinical and demographic metadata were provided uncurated, with the amount varying by source and participant.

Reading the germline V gene gives CDR1 MNHEY and CDR2 SVGAGI. The junction carries 8 bases between V and J, which are trimmed by 2 bases and 3 bases respectively. The CDR3 measures 14 amino acids from cysteine to phenylalanine. Only CDR3 DNA is held: 42 bases, read in frame from base 1. A note on this clone: Its antigen remains unidentified. Qualities for individual bases were not recorded, and no much larger clone is one base off.

Input material: peripheral blood. The source is a woman aged 25 to 39 with active or convalescent COVID-19. This chain is built from TRBV6-5 and TRBJ1-3; no D segment can be confidently identified. DNA sequence: TGTGCCAGCAGTTACGCGTTGCATGGAAACACCATATATTTT. Translated, it gives CASSYALHGNTIYF.